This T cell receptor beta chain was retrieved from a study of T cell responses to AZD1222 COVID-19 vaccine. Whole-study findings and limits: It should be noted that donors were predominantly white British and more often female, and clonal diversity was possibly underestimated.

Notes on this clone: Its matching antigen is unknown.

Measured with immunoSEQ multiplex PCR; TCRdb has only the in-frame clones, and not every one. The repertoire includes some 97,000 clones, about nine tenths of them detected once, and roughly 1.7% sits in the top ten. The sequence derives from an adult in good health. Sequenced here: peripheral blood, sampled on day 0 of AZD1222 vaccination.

CDR3 DNA: TGTGCCAGCAGCACCAATACAGGGGGCACTGAAGCTTTCTTT. Translation gives CASSTNTGGTEAFF. The genes are TRBV5-5 and TRBJ1-1; 8 bases match TRBD1. The germline CDR1 and CDR2 sequences are SGHKS and YYEKEE (reference sequence). V was pared by 4 bases and J by 4 bases, with 6 bases of the junction left unmatched. The CDR3 runs 14 residues. Using reference TRBV5-5 and TRBJ1-1 for the parts outside the CDR3, the full variable domain is DAGVTQSPTHLIKTRGQQVTLRCSPISGHKSVSWYQQVLGQGPQFIFQYYEKEERGRGNFPDRFSARQFPNYSSELNVNALLLGDSALYLCASSTNTGGTEAFFGQGTRLTVV.